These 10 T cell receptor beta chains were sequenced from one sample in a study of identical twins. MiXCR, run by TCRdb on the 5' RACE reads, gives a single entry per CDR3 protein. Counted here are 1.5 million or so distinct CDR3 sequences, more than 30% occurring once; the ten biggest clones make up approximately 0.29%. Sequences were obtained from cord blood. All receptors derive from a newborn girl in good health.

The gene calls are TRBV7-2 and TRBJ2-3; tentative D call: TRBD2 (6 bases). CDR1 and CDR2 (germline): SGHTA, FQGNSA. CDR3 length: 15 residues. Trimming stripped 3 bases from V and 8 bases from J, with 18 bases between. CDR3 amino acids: CASSLSPAGRITQYF. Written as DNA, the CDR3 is TGTGCCAGCAGCTTGTCTCCGGCGGGGCGAATTACGCAGTATTTT.

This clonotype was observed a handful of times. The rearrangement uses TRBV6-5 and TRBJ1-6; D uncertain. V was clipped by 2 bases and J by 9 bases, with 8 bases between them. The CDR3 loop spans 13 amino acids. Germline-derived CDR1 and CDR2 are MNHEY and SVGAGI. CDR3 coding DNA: TGTGCCAGCAGTTACCAATTCCCTTCACCCCTCCACTTT. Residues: CASSYQFPSPLHF.

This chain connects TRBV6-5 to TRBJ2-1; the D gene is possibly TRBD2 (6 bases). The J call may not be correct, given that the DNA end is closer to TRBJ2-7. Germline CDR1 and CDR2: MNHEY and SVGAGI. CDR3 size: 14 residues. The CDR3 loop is CASSYRGGGNEQYF. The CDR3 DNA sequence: TGTGCCAGCAGTTACAGGGGAGGCGGCAATGAGCAGTACTTC.

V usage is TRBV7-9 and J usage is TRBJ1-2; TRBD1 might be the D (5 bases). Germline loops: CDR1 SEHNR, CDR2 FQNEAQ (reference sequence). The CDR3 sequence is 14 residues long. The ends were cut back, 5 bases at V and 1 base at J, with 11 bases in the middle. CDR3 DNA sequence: TGTGCCAGCAGCGACAGTGGGGTTAACTATGGCTACACCTTC. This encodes CASSDSGVNYGYTF.

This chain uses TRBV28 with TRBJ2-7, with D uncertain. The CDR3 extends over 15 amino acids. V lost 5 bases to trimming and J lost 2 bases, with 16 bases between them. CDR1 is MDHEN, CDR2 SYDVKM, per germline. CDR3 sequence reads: CASSPPESPAYEQYF. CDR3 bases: TGTGCCAGCAGTCCACCGGAGAGCCCGGCCTACGAGCAGTACTTC.

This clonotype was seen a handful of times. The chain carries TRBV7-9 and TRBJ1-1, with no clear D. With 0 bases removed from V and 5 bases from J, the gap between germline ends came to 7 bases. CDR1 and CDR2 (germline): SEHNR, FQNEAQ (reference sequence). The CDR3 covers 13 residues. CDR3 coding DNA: TGTGCCAGCAGCTTAGCCGTGGAGACTGAAGCTTTCTTT. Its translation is CASSLAVETEAFF. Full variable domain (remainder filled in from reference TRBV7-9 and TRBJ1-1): DTGVSQNPRHKITKRGQNVTFRCDPISEHNRLYWYRQTLGQGPEFLTYFQNEAQLEKSRLLSDRFSAERPKGSFSTLEIQRTEQGDSAMYLCASSLAVETEAFFGQGTRLTVV.

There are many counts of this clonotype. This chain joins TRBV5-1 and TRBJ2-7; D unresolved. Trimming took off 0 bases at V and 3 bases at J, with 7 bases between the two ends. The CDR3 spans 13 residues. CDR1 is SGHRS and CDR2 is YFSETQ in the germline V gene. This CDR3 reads CASSLVRNYEQYF. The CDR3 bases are TGCGCCAGCAGCTTGGTCCGGAACTACGAGCAGTACTTC. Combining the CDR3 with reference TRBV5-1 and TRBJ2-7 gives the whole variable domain KAGVTQTPRYLIKTRGQQVTLSCSPISGHRSVSWYQQTPGQGLQFLFEYFSETQRNKGNFPGRFSGRQFSNSRSEMNVSTLELGDSALYLCASSLVRNYEQYFGPGTRLTVT.

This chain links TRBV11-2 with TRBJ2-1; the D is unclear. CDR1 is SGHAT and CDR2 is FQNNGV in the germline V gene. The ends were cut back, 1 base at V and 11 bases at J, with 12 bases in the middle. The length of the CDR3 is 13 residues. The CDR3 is CASSLVEATQQFF. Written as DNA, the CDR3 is TGTGCCAGCAGCTTAGTTGAAGCTACGCAGCAGTTCTTC.

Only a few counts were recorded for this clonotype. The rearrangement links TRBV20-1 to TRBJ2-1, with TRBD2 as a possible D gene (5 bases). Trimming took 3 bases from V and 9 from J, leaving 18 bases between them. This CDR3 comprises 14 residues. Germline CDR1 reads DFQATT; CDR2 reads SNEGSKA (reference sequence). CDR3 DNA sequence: TGCAGTGCTAGGGCACCGGGATCAAGATTTGAGCAGTTCTTC. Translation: CSARAPGSRFEQFF.

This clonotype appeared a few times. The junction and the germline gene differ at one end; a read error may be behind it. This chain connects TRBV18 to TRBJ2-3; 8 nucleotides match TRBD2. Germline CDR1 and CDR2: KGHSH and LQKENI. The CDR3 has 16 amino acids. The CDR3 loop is CASSPPSGDLTDTRYF. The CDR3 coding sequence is TGTGCCAGCTCACCACCTAGCGGGGATCTCACAGATACGCGGTATTTT.